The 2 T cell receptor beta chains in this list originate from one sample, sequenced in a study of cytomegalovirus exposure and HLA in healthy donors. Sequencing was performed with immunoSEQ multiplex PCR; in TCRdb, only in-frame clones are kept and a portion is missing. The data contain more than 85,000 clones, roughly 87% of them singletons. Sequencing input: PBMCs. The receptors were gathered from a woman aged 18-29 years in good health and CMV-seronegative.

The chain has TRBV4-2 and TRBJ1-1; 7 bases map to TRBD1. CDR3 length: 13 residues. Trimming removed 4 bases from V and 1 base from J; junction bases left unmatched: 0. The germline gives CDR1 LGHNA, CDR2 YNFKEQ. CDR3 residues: CASSRTGNTEAFF. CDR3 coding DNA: TGTGCCAGCAGCCGGACAGGGAACACTGAAGCTTTCTTT.

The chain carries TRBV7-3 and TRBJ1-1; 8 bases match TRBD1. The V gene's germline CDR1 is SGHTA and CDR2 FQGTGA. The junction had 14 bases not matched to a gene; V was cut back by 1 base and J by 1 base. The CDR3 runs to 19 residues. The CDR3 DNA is TGTGCCAGCAGCTTAAGAGTCACGGGCAGGGGGCGGCAGAACACTGAAGCTTTCTTT. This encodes CASSLRVTGRGRQNTEAFF.